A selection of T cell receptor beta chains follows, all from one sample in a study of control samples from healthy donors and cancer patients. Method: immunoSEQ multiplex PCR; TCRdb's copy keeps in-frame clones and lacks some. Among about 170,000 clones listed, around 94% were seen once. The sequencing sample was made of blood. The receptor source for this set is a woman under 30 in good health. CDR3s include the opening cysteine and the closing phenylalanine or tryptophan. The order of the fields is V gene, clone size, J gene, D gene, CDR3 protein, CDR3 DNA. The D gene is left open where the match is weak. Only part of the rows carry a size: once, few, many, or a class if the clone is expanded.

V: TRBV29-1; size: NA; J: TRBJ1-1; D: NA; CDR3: CSVEPSSGDTEAFF; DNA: TGCAGCGTTGAACCCTCGTCAGGGGACACTGAAGCTTTCTTT
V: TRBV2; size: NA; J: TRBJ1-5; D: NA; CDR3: CASSPLRGQPQHF; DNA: TGTGCCAGCAGTCCCCTAAGGGGGCAGCCCCAGCATTTT
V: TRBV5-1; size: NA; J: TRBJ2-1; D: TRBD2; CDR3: CASSLRGGYNEQFF; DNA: TGCGCCAGCAGCTTGCGGGGGGGCTACAATGAGCAGTTCTTC
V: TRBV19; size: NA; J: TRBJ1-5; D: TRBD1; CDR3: CASSNHRGMRNQPQHF; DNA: TGTGCCAGTAGTAATCACAGGGGAATGCGCAATCAGCCCCAGCATTTT
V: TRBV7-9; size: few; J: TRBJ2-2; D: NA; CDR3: CASSLPPTGELFF; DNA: TGTGCCAGCAGCTTACCACCGACCGGGGAGCTGTTTTTT
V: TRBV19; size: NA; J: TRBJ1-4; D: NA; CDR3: CASSIKEISSNEKLFF; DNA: TGTGCCAGTAGTATAAAGGAGATAAGTTCTAATGAAAAACTGTTTTTT
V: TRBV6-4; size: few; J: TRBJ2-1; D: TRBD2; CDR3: CASSDSSGSYNEQFF; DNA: TGTGCCAGCAGTGACTCTAGCGGGTCCTACAATGAGCAGTTCTTC
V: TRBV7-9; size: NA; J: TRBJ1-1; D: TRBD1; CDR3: CASSLRSTGGQNNEAFF; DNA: TGTGCCAGCAGCCTACGTTCGACAGGGGGCCAAAATAATGAAGCTTTCTTT
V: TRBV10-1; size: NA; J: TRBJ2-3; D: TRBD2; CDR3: CASSAPGLAGTDTQYF; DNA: TGCGCCAGCAGTGCTCCGGGACTAGCGGGAACAGATACGCAGTATTTT
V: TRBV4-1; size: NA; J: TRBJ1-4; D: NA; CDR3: CASSQEGGYVNEKLFF; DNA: TGCGCCAGCAGCCAAGAGGGGGGATACGTTAATGAAAAACTGTTTTTT
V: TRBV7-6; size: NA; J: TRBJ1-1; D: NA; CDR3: CASSQMEGNTEAFF; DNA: TGTGCCAGCAGCCAGATGGAGGGGAACACTGAAGCTTTCTTT
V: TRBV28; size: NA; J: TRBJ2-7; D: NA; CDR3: CASRPDLGRVAYEQYF; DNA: TGTGCCAGCAGGCCCGACCTGGGCAGGGTGGCCTACGAGCAGTACTTC
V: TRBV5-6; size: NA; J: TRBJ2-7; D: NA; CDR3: CASSLAGTYEQYF; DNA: TGTGCCAGCAGCTTGGCGGGCACGTACGAGCAGTACTTC
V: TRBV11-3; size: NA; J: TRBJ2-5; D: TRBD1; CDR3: CASSLSAGQGSETQYF; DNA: TGTGCCAGCAGCCTATCCGCGGGACAGGGTTCTGAGACCCAGTACTTC
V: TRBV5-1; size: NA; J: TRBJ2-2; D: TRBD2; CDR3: CASSWTSPGELFF; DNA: TGCGCCAGCAGCTGGACTAGTCCCGGGGAGCTGTTTTTT
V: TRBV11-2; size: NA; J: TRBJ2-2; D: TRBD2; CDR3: CASSLEARASGNLGELFF; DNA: TGTGCCAGCAGCTTAGAGGCCCGGGCTAGCGGAAACCTCGGGGAGCTGTTTTTT
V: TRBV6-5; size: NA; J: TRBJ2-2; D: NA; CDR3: CAIPRGKYTGELFF; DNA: TGTGCCATCCCAAGGGGGAAGTACACCGGGGAGCTGTTTTTT
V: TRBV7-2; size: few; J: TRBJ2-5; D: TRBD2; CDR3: CASSLRAGGETQYF; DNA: TGTGCCAGCAGCCTCAGAGCGGGAGGGGAGACCCAGTACTTC
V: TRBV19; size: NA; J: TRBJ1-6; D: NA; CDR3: CASSSGDPNSPLHF; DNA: TGTGCCAGTAGTAGTGGGGACCCAAATTCACCCCTCCACTTT